The T cell receptor beta chain described here comes from a study of T cells in localized non-small cell lung cancer. The data were produced by immunoSEQ multiplex PCR, yet TCRdb's version contains in-frame clones alone and is incomplete. Among under 100,000 clones listed, about 88% were seen once. The CDR3 consists of 15 residues. J gave up 9 bases and V 7 bases, and 12 bases lay outside the gene matches. Germline V CDR1 and CDR2: LGHNT, FRNRAP. Specimen: peripheral blood, collected before any cancer treatment. This receptor was identified in a woman between 35 and 70 years old with stage I squamous cell lung carcinoma. This chain uses TRBV12-5 with TRBJ1-6; 7 nucleotides match TRBD1. CDR3 sequence (DNA): TGTGCTAGTGCCCTATTTCGACAGGGAGGTTCACCCCTCCACTTT. This gives the protein CASALFRQGGSPLHF.